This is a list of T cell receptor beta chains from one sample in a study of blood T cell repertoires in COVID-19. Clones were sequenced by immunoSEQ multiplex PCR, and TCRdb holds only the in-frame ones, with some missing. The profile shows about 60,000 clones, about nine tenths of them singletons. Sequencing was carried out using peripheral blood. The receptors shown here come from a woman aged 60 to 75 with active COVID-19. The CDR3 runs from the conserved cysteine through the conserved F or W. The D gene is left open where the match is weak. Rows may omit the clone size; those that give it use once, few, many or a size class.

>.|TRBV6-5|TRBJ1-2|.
CAEWGELGYTF
TGTGCAGAGTGGGGGGAGCTGGGCTACACCTTC
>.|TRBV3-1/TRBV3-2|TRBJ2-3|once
CASSQDWGRSGDTQYF
TGTGCCAGCAGCCAAGATTGGGGCAGGTCCGGAGATACGCAGTATTTT
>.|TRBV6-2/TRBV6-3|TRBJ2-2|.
CASSPFPGELFF
TGTGCCAGCAGTCCCTTTCCCGGGGAGCTGTTTTTT
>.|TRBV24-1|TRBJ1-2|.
CATSDNSKSYTF
TGTGCCACCAGTGATAACAGTAAGAGCTACACCTTC
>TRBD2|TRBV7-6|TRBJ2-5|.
CASSDGLAGDETQYF
TGTGCCAGCAGCGACGGACTAGCGGGGGACGAGACCCAGTACTTC
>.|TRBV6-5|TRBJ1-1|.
CAGRVGTNTEAFF
TGTGCCGGGAGGGTAGGGACGAACACTGAAGCTTTCTTT
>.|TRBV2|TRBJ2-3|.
CASYGGDTQYF
TGTGCCAGCTACGGGGGAGATACGCAGTATTTT
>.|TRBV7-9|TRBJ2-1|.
CAAVGLGNSNEQFF
TGTGCCGCAGTGGGACTCGGAAATTCCAATGAGCAGTTCTTC
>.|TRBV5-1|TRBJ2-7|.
CASSSTGNLYEQYF
TGCGCCAGCAGCTCAACCGGGAACCTCTACGAGCAGTACTTC
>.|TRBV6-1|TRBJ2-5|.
CASSVSQETQYF
TGTGCCAGCTCTGTGAGCCAAGAGACCCAGTACTTC
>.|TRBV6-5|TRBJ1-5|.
CASSLAGGGNQPQHF
TGTGCCAGCAGCTTAGCCGGGGGGGGGAATCAGCCCCAGCATTTT
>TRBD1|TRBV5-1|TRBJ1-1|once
CASSSLTGKNTEAFF
TGCGCCAGCAGCTCGCTGACAGGGAAGAACACTGAAGCTTTCTTT
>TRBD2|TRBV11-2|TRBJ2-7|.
CASSFGEGPTYEQYF
TGTGCCAGCAGCTTCGGGGAGGGACCTACCTACGAGCAGTACTTC
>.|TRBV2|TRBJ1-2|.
CASSPASYGYTF
TGTGCCAGCAGCCCCGCGTCATATGGCTACACCTTC
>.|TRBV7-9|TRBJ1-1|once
CASSPQVTNTEAFF
TGTGCCAGCAGCCCCCAGGTGACCAACACTGAAGCTTTCTTT
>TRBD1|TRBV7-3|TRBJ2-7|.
CASSPGTGGEQYF
TGTGCCAGCAGCCCTGGGACAGGGGGAGAGCAGTACTTC
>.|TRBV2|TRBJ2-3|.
CASSGGETDTQYF
TGTGCCAGCAGCGGGGGAGAAACAGATACGCAGTATTTT
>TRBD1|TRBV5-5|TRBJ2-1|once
CASSSFDRAGEQFF
TGTGCCAGCAGCTCCTTTGACAGGGCGGGTGAGCAGTTCTTC
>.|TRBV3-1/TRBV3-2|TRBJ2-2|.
CASSPTVTNTGELFF
TGTGCCAGCAGCCCCACAGTGACGAACACCGGGGAGCTGTTTTTT
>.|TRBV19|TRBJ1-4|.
CASSETLKLFF
TGTGCCAGTAGTGAGACTCTCAAACTGTTTTTT
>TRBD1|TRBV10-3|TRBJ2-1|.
CAISAIQGAGNEQFF
TGTGCCATCAGTGCGATACAGGGGGCTGGCAATGAGCAGTTCTTC
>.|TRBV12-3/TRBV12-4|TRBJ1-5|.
CASSFRGNQPQHF
TGTGCCAGCAGTTTCAGGGGCAACCAGCCCCAGCATTTT
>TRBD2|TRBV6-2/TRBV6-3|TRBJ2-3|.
CASSLVAGVTDTQYF
TGTGCCAGCAGTTTAGTAGCGGGGGTAACAGATACGCAGTATTTT
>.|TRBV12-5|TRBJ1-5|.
CASGLVLGGERGQPQHF
TGTGCTAGTGGTTTGGTACTGGGAGGGGAAAGGGGTCAGCCCCAGCATTTT
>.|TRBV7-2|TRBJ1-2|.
CASSSRPGQYYGYTF
TGTGCCAGCAGCTCTAGGCCCGGACAATACTATGGCTACACCTTC
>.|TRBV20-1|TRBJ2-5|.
CSASEPAAQYF
TGCAGTGCTAGCGAACCCGCGGCCCAGTACTTC
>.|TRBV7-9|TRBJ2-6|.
CAFHQAPSGANVLTF
TGTGCTTTCCACCAGGCACCATCTGGGGCCAACGTCCTGACTTTC
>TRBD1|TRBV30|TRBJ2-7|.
CAWARTGAYEQYF
TGTGCCTGGGCAAGGACAGGGGCCTACGAGCAGTACTTC
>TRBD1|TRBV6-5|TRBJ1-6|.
CASRDRLNSPLHF
TGTGCCAGCAGGGACAGGCTCAATTCACCCCTCCACTTT
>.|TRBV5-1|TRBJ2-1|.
CASSLPGFDEQFF
TGCGCCAGCAGCTTGCCGGGGTTCGATGAGCAGTTCTTC
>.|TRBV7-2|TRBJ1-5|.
CASSLEGNGNQPQHF
TGTGCCAGCAGCTTAGAGGGGAACGGCAATCAGCCCCAGCATTTT
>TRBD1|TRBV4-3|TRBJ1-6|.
CASSQGPDRDNSPLHF
TGCGCCAGCAGCCAAGGACCCGACAGGGATAATTCACCCCTCCACTTT
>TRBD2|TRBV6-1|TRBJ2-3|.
CASSELAGPDTQYF
TGTGCCAGCAGTGAATTAGCGGGGCCAGATACGCAGTATTTT
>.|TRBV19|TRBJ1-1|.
CASRLDTEAFF
TGTGCCAGTAGGTTAGACACTGAAGCTTTCTTT
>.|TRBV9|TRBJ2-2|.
CASSVGGGGVPGELFF
TGTGCCAGCAGCGTAGGCGGCGGAGGGGTCCCCGGGGAGCTGTTTTTT
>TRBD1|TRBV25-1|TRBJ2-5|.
CASARTGGQETQYF
TGTGCCAGCGCCAGGACAGGGGGCCAAGAGACCCAGTACTTC
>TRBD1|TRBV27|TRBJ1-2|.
CASSLWDRGSGYTF
TGTGCCAGCAGTTTATGGGACAGGGGAAGTGGCTACACCTTC
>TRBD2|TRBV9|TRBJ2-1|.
CASGGVVLNEQFF
TGTGCCAGCGGGGGGGTAGTTCTGAATGAGCAGTTCTTC
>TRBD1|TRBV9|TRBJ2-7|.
CASSVGPGTGTYEQYF
TGTGCCAGCAGCGTAGGACCCGGGACAGGGACCTACGAGCAGTACTTC
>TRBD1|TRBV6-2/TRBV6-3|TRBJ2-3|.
CASSPRGGVVTDTQYF
TGTGCCAGCAGTCCCAGAGGGGGCGTGGTAACAGATACGCAGTATTTT
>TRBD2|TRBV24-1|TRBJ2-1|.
CATSDALAGGADEQFF
TGTGCCACCAGTGACGCCCTGGCGGGGGGGGCGGATGAGCAGTTCTTC
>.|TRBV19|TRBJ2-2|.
CASSIVGAATGELFF
TGTGCCAGTAGTATAGTGGGAGCAGCGACCGGGGAGCTGTTTTTT
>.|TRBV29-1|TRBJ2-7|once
CSVEAAGGQGTYEQYF
TGCAGCGTTGAAGCGGCGGGGGGACAGGGTACCTACGAGCAGTACTTC
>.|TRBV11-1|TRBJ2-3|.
CASSGSGSRPRDTQYF
TGTGCCAGCAGCGGATCCGGGTCCCGCCCCCGAGATACGCAGTATTTT